A single sample is the source of the 10 T cell receptor beta chains below, sequenced in a study of T cell responses to AZD1222 COVID-19 vaccine. Clones were sequenced by immunoSEQ multiplex PCR, and TCRdb holds only the in-frame ones, with some missing. In the table there are about 140,000 clones, approximately 89% of which are singletons. The specimen comprised peripheral blood, sampled on day 0 of AZD1222 vaccination. Receptor source: an adult in good health.

This chain joins TRBV3-1 (or the pseudogene TRBV3-2) and TRBJ2-5; 13 bases align to TRBD2. V lost 1 base to trimming and J lost 5 bases; unmatched junction nucleotides: 7. The CDR3 is 17 amino acids. Germline V lookup: CDR1 LGHDT, CDR2 YNNKEL (reference sequence). The CDR3 spells CASSQGLAGGGLETQYF. The CDR3 bases are TGTGCCAGCAGCCAAGGACTAGCGGGGGGCGGGCTGGAGACCCAGTACTTC.

The V and J genes are TRBV19 and TRBJ1-6, with D tentatively TRBD1 (6 bases). Trimming removed 0 bases from V and 8 bases from J, with 11 bases in between. Per germline, CDR1 LNHDA and CDR2 SQIVND (reference sequence). This CDR3 region has 15 residues. CDR3 sequence reads: CASSIETGSDSPLHF. DNA for the CDR3: TGTGCCAGTAGTATAGAGACAGGTTCGGATTCACCCCTCCACTTT. Supplemented by reference TRBV19 and TRBJ1-6, the full variable domain reads DGGITQSPKYLFRKEGQNVTLSCEQNLNHDAMYWYRQDPGQGLRLIYYSQIVNDFQKGDIAEGYSVSREKKESFPLTVTSAQKNPTAFYLCASSIETGSDSPLHFGNGTRLTVT.

The chain links TRBV27 to TRBJ2-7; 11 bases are shared with TRBD2. This CDR3 contains 14 residues. Per germline, CDR1 MNHEY and CDR2 SMNVEV (reference sequence). Trimming took 3 bases from V and 6 from J; bases not matched to a gene: 4. The CDR3 reads CASSFSGRASEQYF. CDR3 nucleotide sequence: TGTGCCAGCAGTTTTAGCGGGAGGGCCTCCGAGCAGTACTTC.

The chain recombines TRBV30 with TRBJ2-1; the D gene is possibly TRBD1 (6 bases). The germline V gene encodes CDR1 GTSNPN and CDR2 SVGIG (reference sequence). The CDR3 totals 15 residues. Trimming took off 3 bases at V and 3 bases at J, with 15 bases between the two ends. CDR3 amino acids: CAWRRSDRDYNEQFF. In nucleotides, the CDR3 is TGTGCCTGGAGAAGATCGGACAGAGACTACAATGAGCAGTTCTTC.

Here the CDR3 DNA reads TGTGCCAGCAGCCCCGGGACGGATCCATACTATGGCTACACCTTC. As protein: CASSPGTDPYYGYTF. The chain uses TRBV7-9 and TRBJ1-2, with D perhaps matching TRBD1 (5 bases). Per germline, CDR1 SEHNR and CDR2 FQNEAQ (reference sequence). The V and J ends lost 5 bases and 3 bases respectively, with 16 bases between them. The CDR3 runs 15 residues.

This clone was recorded once. The chain is built from TRBV19 and TRBJ2-7; 9 bases are shared with TRBD2. CDR1 LNHDA and CDR2 SQIVND come from the germline V gene (reference sequence). The CDR3 loop spans 15 amino acids. V shed 3 bases and J 5 bases; nucleotides not matched to a gene: 8. CDR3 nucleotides: TGTGCCAGTAGTATTTGGCGGGGGGGCAGAGACGAGCAGTACTTC. The encoded protein is CASSIWRGGRDEQYF.

CDR3 residues: CAWRPGTLTTGELFF. As DNA, the CDR3 is TGTGCCTGGAGACCCGGGACCCTTACCACCGGGGAGCTGTTTTTT. The gene calls are TRBV30 and TRBJ2-2; either TRBD1 or TRBD2 may supply D (5 bases each). The CDR3 extends over 15 amino acids. The germline V gene has CDR1 GTSNPN and CDR2 SVGIG (reference sequence). The germline V and J ends were trimmed by 3 bases and 4 bases, with 15 bases remaining between them.

The CDR3 reads CASSNRWDSEELFF. CDR3 DNA sequence: TGTGCCAGCAGTAACAGGTGGGATTCGGAAGAACTGTTTTTT. The chain links TRBV28 to TRBJ1-4; D might be TRBD1 (5 bases). There are 14 residues in the CDR3. Trimming stripped 5 bases from V and 12 bases from J, with 19 bases between. The germline gives CDR1 MDHEN, CDR2 SYDVKM.

The CDR3 coding sequence is TGTGCCAGCAGCTTTGGACTGTTCTCCTACGAGCAGTACTTC. As protein: CASSFGLFSYEQYF. The rearrangement joins TRBV5-6 to TRBJ2-7, with a possible D match to TRBD2 (5 bases). Per the germline V gene, CDR1 is SGHDT and CDR2 is YYEEEE. The CDR3 totals 14 residues. V was clipped by 2 bases and J by 0 bases, with 9 bases between them.

The rearrangement joins TRBV18 to TRBJ2-3; TRBD2 matches 10 bases. Germline lookup yields CDR1 KGHSH and CDR2 LQKENI. J gave up 7 bases and V 5 bases, and 6 bases lay outside the gene matches. The CDR3 covers 14 residues. CDR3: CASSTGLAENTQYF. The DNA for the CDR3 is TGTGCCAGCTCAACCGGACTAGCGGAGAATACGCAGTATTTT.